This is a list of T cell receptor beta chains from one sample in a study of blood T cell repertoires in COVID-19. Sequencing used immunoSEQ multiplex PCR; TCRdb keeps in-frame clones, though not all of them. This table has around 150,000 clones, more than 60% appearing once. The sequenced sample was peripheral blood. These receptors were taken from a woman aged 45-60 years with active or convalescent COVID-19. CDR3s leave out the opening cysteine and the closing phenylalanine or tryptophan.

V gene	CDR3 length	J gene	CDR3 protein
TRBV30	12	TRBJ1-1	AWSVQNLNTEAF
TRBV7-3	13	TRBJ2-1	ASSLGTSPYNEQF
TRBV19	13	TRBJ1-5	ASSKIAGSNQPQH
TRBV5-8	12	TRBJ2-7	ASSLGRISYEQY
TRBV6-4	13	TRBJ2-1	ASSGTSGSGDEQF
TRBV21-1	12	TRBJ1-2	ASSLRQGWRGYT
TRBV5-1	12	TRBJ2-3	ASSTDRGTDTQY
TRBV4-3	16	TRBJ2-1	ASSQDGVAGGPYNEQF
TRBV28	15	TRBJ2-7	ASSRRRQGSLYYEQY
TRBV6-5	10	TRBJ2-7	ASSSLDRVNY
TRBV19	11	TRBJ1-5	ASSMGRDQPQH
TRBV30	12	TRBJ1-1	ACLPTGGRTEAF
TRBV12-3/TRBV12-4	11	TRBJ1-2	ASSLANSYGYT
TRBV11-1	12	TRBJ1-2	ASSPSAGSYGYT
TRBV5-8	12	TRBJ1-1	ASSPLRRATEAF
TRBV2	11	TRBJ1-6	ASKRVSDSPLH
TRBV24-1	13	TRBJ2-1	ATSDPRTTGNEQF
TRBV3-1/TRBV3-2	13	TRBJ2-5	ASSQDSQPRRSQY
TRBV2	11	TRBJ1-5	ASSEGRNQPQH
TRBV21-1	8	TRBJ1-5	ATGGQPQH
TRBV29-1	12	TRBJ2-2	SVEVMRGTGELF
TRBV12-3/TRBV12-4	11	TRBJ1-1	ASSPRQTAEAF
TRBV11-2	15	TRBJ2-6	ASSSILRQVWANVLT
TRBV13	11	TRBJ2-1	ASSLIHHNEQF
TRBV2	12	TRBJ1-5	ASRGREAGQPQH
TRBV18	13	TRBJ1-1	ASSPRGAWNTEAF
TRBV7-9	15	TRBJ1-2	ASSLGAGQGDSYGYT
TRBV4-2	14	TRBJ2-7	ASSQGTSGDSYEQY
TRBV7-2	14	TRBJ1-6	ASSLGGPGLNSPLH
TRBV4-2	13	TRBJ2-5	ASSREGRQQETQY
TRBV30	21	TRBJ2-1	AWSRRSVAGGQRRPQPYNEQF
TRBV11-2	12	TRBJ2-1	ASGRSGQLNEQF
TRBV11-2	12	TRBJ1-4	ASSPTTTAEKLF
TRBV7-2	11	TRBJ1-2	ASSFRQGYGYT
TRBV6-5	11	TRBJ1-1	ASVLSGNTEAF
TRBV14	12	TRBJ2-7	ASSIDRDSYEQY
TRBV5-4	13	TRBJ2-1	ASSPPGRSYNEQF
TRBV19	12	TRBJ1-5	ASSLRGSNQPQH
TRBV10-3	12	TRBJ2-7	AISLTGEVHEQY
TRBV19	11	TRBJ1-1	ASSYRGNTEAF
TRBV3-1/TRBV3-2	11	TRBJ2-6	ASSTGGANVLT
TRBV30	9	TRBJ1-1	AWSRDTEAF
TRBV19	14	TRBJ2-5	ASSIGTSEFQETQY
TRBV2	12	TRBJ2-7	ASSKGTGVREQY
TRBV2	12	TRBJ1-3	ASMGPHSGNTIY
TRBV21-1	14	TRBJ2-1	ASSPRTGTFYNEQF
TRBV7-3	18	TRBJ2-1	ASSLRGGALARNVYNEQF
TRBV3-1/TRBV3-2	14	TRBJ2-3	ASSQDPRPPRGTQY
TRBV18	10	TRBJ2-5	ASSRGGETQY
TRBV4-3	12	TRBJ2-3	ASSQTPGTDTQY
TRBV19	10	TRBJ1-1	ATRQWSTEAF
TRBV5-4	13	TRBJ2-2	ASSPGTGNTGELF
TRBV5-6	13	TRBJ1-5	ASSTRGTWDQPQH
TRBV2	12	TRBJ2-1	ATNGQGLGNEQF